This record looks at one TCR beta chain sequence and its context. This may arise from a read error, as a much more abundant clone is one base away. The data belong to a study of patients and donors after allogeneic stem cell transplantation. TCRdb analysed the RT-PCR reads with MiXCR anew, one entry per CDR3 protein. This sample has about a million distinct CDR3 sequences, with 15% to 20% found just once. This CDR3 contains 14 residues. Input material: blood, either unsorted or a sorted T cell fraction (not recorded which). This clonotype was sampled from a human donor who was either an allogeneic HSCT recipient or a stem cell or donor lymphocyte infusion donor (not recorded which). It is not recorded whose cells these are; they may come from a transplant donor. The V call is TRBV12-3 or TRBV12-4, the J call TRBJ2-2; D is ambiguous. The CDR3 loop is CASSTTANTRELFF. For the CDR3, the DNA is TGTGCCAGCAGCACCACAGCGAACACCAGGGAGCTGTTTTTT.